This is a list of T cell receptor beta chains from one sample in a study of blood T cell repertoires in COVID-19. Measured with immunoSEQ multiplex PCR; TCRdb has only the in-frame clones, and not every one. The sample lists around 260,000 clones, approximately 85% seen once, with 0.7% in the top ten. The sample was peripheral blood. These receptors were taken from a human donor in a cohort sampled during active COVID-19. The CDR3 runs from the conserved cysteine through the conserved F or W. A D gene is named only where the DNA matches it firmly.

v_gene,len,j_gene,d_gene,CDR3aa
TRBV7-9,15,TRBJ2-7,.,CASRNSMSDSDEQYF
TRBV27,15,TRBJ1-5,TRBD1,CASSLRGTGDQPQHF
TRBV5-8,17,TRBJ1-2,TRBD1,CASSLAHVQGANYGYTF
TRBV28,14,TRBJ2-7,.,CASSFSQGSYEQYF
TRBV16,14,TRBJ1-2,TRBD1,CASSTHRGVDGYTF
TRBV9,13,TRBJ1-1,.,CASTYRMNTEAFF
TRBV7-2,17,TRBJ2-3,TRBD2,CASSRKGLAVITDTQYF
TRBV5-6,14,TRBJ2-7,TRBD1,CASSLDLTGYEQYF
TRBV7-9,13,TRBJ2-7,.,CASSTQRIYEQYF
TRBV19,11,TRBJ1-2,.,CASSIGSGYTF
TRBV28,15,TRBJ1-3,TRBD1,CASSFQGVVGNTIYF
TRBV6-5,12,TRBJ1-2,.,CATQTAGYGYTF
TRBV5-8,16,TRBJ2-7,TRBD1,CASSLERGRRSYEQYF
TRBV11-2,16,TRBJ2-5,TRBD2,CASSLTLAATQETQYF
TRBV6-5,14,TRBJ1-2,.,CAISPGGTNYGYTF
TRBV3-1/TRBV3-2,13,TRBJ2-3,TRBD1,CASSQIRGDTQYF
TRBV30,12,TRBJ2-7,.,CAWTGVTYEQYF
TRBV2,12,TRBJ1-1,TRBD1,CASMAGGTEAFF
TRBV10-2,13,TRBJ1-5,.,CASSEISNQPQHF
TRBV12-3/TRBV12-4,13,TRBJ2-5,TRBD1,CASGTGQKETQYF
TRBV15,17,TRBJ2-7,.,CATSINKGGNLPYEQYF
TRBV28,13,TRBJ1-5,.,CASTPHTNQPQHF
TRBV19,12,TRBJ1-1,TRBD1,CASSIGQGYAFF
TRBV5-5,16,TRBJ2-2,TRBD2,CASSPRLAGVTGELFF
TRBV19,15,TRBJ1-5,.,CASSMAYYSNQPQHF
TRBV21-1,14,TRBJ2-7,.,CASELAGGAYEQYF
TRBV4-2,13,TRBJ2-7,.,CASSQTGDYEQYF
TRBV5-4,16,TRBJ2-7,.,CASSSKGGTASLEQYF
TRBV24-1,12,TRBJ1-5,.,CATSDNNQPQHF
TRBV24-1,13,TRBJ1-2,.,CATRVLENYGYTF
TRBV5-1,16,TRBJ1-6,.,CASSLAGLGEGIPLHF
TRBV9,17,TRBJ2-2,TRBD2,CASSLPFVAGKTGELFF
TRBV6-5,12,TRBJ2-7,.,CASSYSGGEQYF
TRBV11-2,16,TRBJ1-3,.,CASSLVSRGDGNTIYF
TRBV3-1/TRBV3-2,15,TRBJ2-7,TRBD1,CASSHRQGVRYEQYF
TRBV28,16,TRBJ2-2,.,CASSFGGAGITGELFF
TRBV10-2,13,TRBJ1-1,.,CASSIDRNTEAFF
TRBV5-1,14,TRBJ1-4,TRBD1,CATRLQGTDEKLFF
TRBV9,16,TRBJ1-1,TRBD1,CASSEGQGQINTEAFF
TRBV30,15,TRBJ2-3,.,CAWSVFSSSRDTQYF
TRBV7-2,16,TRBJ2-7,TRBD2,CASSPSLSGASYEQYF
TRBV7-2,13,TRBJ1-6,.,CASSLQGTSPLHF
TRBV21-1,17,TRBJ2-3,.,CASSTGLRTSGTDTQYF
TRBV5-6,15,TRBJ2-1,TRBD2,CASSLNGRSYNEQFF
TRBV13,14,TRBJ2-7,.,CASSLGLRGDEQYF
TRBV25-1,13,TRBJ2-3,.,CASMNGFTDTQYF
TRBV6-5,14,TRBJ2-7,TRBD1,CASSSGQGDYEQYF
TRBV6-2/TRBV6-3,14,TRBJ2-7,.,CASSYRAGFNEQYF
TRBV9,15,TRBJ1-2,TRBD1,CASSLGQAGHYGYTF
TRBV6-2/TRBV6-3,14,TRBJ2-2,TRBD2,CASSYAGGTGELFF
TRBV12-3/TRBV12-4,12,TRBJ2-7,.,CASSPVTYEQYF
TRBV6-5,14,TRBJ1-2,TRBD1,CASSPRQGAYGYTF
TRBV30,13,TRBJ2-5,.,CAWSVRDGSPPYF
TRBV7-2,13,TRBJ1-3,.,CARDSPSGNTIYF
TRBV5-1,14,TRBJ2-7,TRBD2,CASSLPSGRYEQYF
TRBV5-5,15,TRBJ1-3,.,CASSSQGFSGNTIYF
TRBV4-3,16,TRBJ2-7,TRBD1,CASSQGLGQGGYEQYF
TRBV6-2/TRBV6-3,15,TRBJ1-2,.,CASSSAQRANYGYTF
TRBV6-5,13,TRBJ1-2,.,CASSYNTGHGYTF